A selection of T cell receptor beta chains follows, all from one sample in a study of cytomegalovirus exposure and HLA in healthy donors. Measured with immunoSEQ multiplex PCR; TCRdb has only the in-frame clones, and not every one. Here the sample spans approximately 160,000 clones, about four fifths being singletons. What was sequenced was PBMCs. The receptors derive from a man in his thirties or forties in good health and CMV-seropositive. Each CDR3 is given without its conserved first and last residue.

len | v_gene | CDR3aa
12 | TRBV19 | ASSRGSYTDTQY
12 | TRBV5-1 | ASSFVANTDTQY
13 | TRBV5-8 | ASSRQGARGDTQY
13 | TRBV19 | ASSIGQGVGQPQH
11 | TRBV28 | ASSLRSNEKLF
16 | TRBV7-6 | ASSFFRLAGGSTDTQY
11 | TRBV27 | ASSWGRGGELF
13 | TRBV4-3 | ASSQEAPDSYGYT
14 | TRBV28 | ASSAATLISYNEQF
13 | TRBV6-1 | ASRYASQGANGYT
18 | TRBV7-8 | ASSLLIAPSGRTSRYEQY
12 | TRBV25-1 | ASRKQQGASEAF
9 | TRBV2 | ASKLKDTQY
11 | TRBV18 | ASSRGSYYEQY
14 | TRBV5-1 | ASSLTGGVAGNTIY
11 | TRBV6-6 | ASGRGQGNEQY
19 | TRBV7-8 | ASSSRTSRADSRPANYGYT
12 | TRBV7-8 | ASSLARTGNEQY
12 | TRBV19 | ASTADRAQYGYT
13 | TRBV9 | ASSVGNSGSYEQY
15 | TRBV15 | ATSRGGGVTGLNEAF
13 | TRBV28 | ASSLARERTDTQY
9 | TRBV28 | ASSPSHEQY
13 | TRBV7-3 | ASSLTAGGQETQY
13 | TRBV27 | ASSLGTGKNYGYT
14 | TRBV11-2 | ASSLAGQGTAQPQH
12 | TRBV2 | ASSGLAGSGEQY
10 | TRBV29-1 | SVARGNTEAF
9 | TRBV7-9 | ASSLSLEQY
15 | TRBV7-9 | ASSFAAGTSGTNTQY
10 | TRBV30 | AWGDWQNIQY
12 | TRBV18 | ASSPPHSGNTIY
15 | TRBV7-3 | ASSLTGASSGANVLT
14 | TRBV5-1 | ASSYSGEPNNSPLH
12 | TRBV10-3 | AISEPDRPYEQY
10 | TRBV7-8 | ASSRTSNEAF
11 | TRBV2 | ASSIFSYNEQF